This T cell receptor (beta chain) was captured by sequencing in a study of blood T cell repertoires in COVID-19. V lost 1 base to trimming and J lost 4 bases, with 10 bases between them. This CDR3 comprises 15 residues. The germline V gene encodes CDR1 SGHAT and CDR2 FQNNGV. Under the authors' procedure: Amplifying reference gene primers gave estimates of nucleated cell counts. Method: immunoSEQ multiplex PCR; TCRdb's copy keeps in-frame clones and lacks some. V and J calls and clone size are given by that table; D and trimming were obtained from the DNA. The table shows hundreds of thousands of clones, with roughly nine tenths occurring only once. Enrollees, about 18 to 95 years old, lived in fewer than 25 US areas.

The clonotype was recovered from a woman between 50 and 59 years old who had been exposed to COVID-19. The chain couples TRBV11-2 to TRBJ1-4, with D perhaps TRBD1 (6 bases). The sequenced sample was PBMCs or T cells enriched from blood (not recorded which). CDR3 sequence (DNA): TGTGCCAGCAGCTTAGGGGACAAGATTAATGAAAAACTGTTTTTT. Translating gives CASSLGDKINEKLFF.